These 21 T cell receptor beta chains originate from one sample sequenced in a study of blood T cell repertoires in COVID-19 (TCRdb year 2020). Receptor amplification or capture employed the immunoSEQ multiplex PCR assay. Here the immuneACCESS table is served through TCRdb, limited to in-frame sequences with V and J called. Missing clones are a known gap in these copies; in checked studies unresolved V genes cover under half, and the rest lacks a known reason. Across this sample there are 100,000 to 150,000 clones, with over 75% seen only once. About 8% of the sample goes to the ten largest clones. Sequencing used peripheral blood. The receptors stem from a man between 50 and 59 years old with acute or convalescent COVID-19.

The chain employs TRBV5-5 and TRBJ2-5; the match to TRBD2 covers 8 bases. Germline V gene data show CDR1 as SGHKS and CDR2 as YYEKEE (reference sequence). This CDR3 spans 17 amino acids. J lost 5 bases, V lost 1 base, and 13 bases had no gene match. For the CDR3, the DNA is TGTGCCAGCAGCTTGCGTACAGCGGGAGTGGCCCTTGAGACCCAGTACTTC. Amino acids: CASSLRTAGVALETQYF.

This clone was counted between two and nine times. CDR3 amino acids: CASSQDGQRMNTEAFF. CDR3 nucleotide sequence: TGTGCCAGCAGCCAAGATGGACAGCGCATGAACACTGAAGCTTTCTTT. The genes are TRBV3-1 (or the pseudogene TRBV3-2) and TRBJ1-1, with a tentative D call TRBD1 (6 bases). The CDR3 runs 16 residues. Deletions cut 0 bases from V and 0 bases from J, with 11 bases between. In germline, CDR1 is LGHDT, CDR2 YNNKEL (reference sequence).

The chain is built from TRBV6-6 and TRBJ1-1; D may be TRBD1 (5 bases). Looked up from germline, CDR1 is MNHNY and CDR2 is SVGAGI (reference sequence). The CDR3 runs 14 residues. The ends were cut back, 6 bases at V and 1 base at J, with 12 bases in the middle. The CDR3 DNA follows: TGTGCCAGCAGCCGCAGGGTTAAGAACACTGAAGCTTTCTTT. It encodes CASSRRVKNTEAFF.

This clone was found once. The chain couples TRBV15 to TRBJ2-5; perhaps TRBD1 as D (5 bases). Germline V lookup: CDR1 LNHNV, CDR2 YYDKDF (reference sequence). This CDR3 region has 15 residues. The V gene lost 2 bases and the J gene lost 5 bases, with 15 bases spanning the gap. The CDR3 protein is CATSRPDSLVETQYF. In nucleotides, the CDR3 is TGTGCCACCAGCAGACCCGACAGTTTGGTCGAGACCCAGTACTTC.

This chain uses TRBV19 with TRBJ1-2; TRBD1 is a possible D gene (6 bases). This CDR3 has 14 residues. From germline, CDR1 is LNHDA and CDR2 SQIVND (reference sequence). With 7 bases removed from V and 7 bases from J, the gap between germline ends came to 19 bases. The CDR3 spells CASISRTGSSGYTF. The CDR3 DNA sequence: TGTGCCAGTATCTCTAGAACAGGGTCTTCTGGCTACACCTTC.

This clone was recorded once. The V gene is TRBV10-3, the J gene TRBJ1-1; 8 nucleotides agree with TRBD1. The CDR3 runs 16 residues. The V segment lost 3 bases and the J segment 5 bases; nucleotides outside the gene matches: 11. From germline, CDR1 is ENHRY and CDR2 SYGVKD. The CDR3: CAISDRGQGAGTEAFF. CDR3 nucleotides: TGTGCCATCAGTGACCGCGGGCAGGGGGCAGGAACTGAAGCTTTCTTT.

This clone was detected a few times. J is TRBJ2-7 and V is TRBV6-1, with 7 bases matching TRBD1. In germline, CDR1 is MNHNS, CDR2 SASEGT. Germline trimming cut 4 bases from V and 12 bases from J; bases unmatched to any gene: 3. CDR3 length: 10 amino acids. CDR3 loop: CASSGTGRYF. CDR3 nucleotide sequence: TGTGCCAGCAGTGGGACAGGACGGTACTTC.

This clone was counted a single time. This chain connects TRBV5-5 to TRBJ1-2; no clear D. With 5 bases removed from V and 4 bases from J, the gap between germline ends came to 12 bases. From germline, CDR1 is SGHKS and CDR2 YYEKEE (reference sequence). CDR3 size: 13 residues. The CDR3 DNA follows: TGTGCCAGCAGACAAACCATTGGCTATGGCTACACCTTC. Translation gives CASRQTIGYGYTF.

The chain carries TRBV19 and TRBJ2-7, with 10 bases aligning to TRBD2. Trimming at V came to 5 bases and at J to 1 base, leaving 11 bases not matched to a gene. Germline V gene data show CDR1 as LNHDA and CDR2 as SQIVND (reference sequence). This CDR3 has 17 amino acids. CDR3 region: CASSDLGSGRKSYEQYF. DNA for the CDR3: TGTGCCAGTAGTGATTTGGGTAGCGGGAGGAAATCCTACGAGCAGTACTTC.

Here the CDR3 DNA reads TGTGCCAGTAGTATGAGGGTTGGTAATGAAAAACTGTTTTTT. Encoded protein: CASSMRVGNEKLFF. This chain connects TRBV19 to TRBJ1-4; D gene unclear. CDR3 size: 14 residues. Germline V gene sequence: CDR1 LNHDA, CDR2 SQIVND (reference sequence). V shed 3 bases and J shed 4 bases, with 9 bases lying between them.

V and J are TRBV9 and TRBJ2-3; D unresolved. This CDR3 contains 13 residues. Germline values: CDR1 SGDLS, CDR2 YYNGEE. Trimming shortened V by 1 base and J by 3 bases, and 6 bases separated the two germline ends. The CDR3 coding sequence is TGTGCCAGCAGCGTAAGCTGGACAGATACGCAGTATTTT. It encodes CASSVSWTDTQYF.

This rearrangement joins TRBV27 to TRBJ2-4; D is ambiguous. V was clipped by 8 bases and J by 1 base, with 6 bases between them. The CDR3 has 12 residues. Germline CDR1 reads MNHEY; CDR2 reads SMNVEV (reference sequence). The CDR3 DNA follows: TGTGCCAGCCACGGTGCCAAAAACATTCAGTACTTC. Translation: CASHGAKNIQYF.

The chain has TRBV4-1 and TRBJ2-1; D not certain. Germline V gene sequence: CDR1 MGHRA, CDR2 YSYEKL. This CDR3 is built from 17 residues. V was trimmed by 4 bases and J by 3 bases, leaving 19 bases between them. The CDR3 nucleotides read TGCGCCAGCAGCCGTTCGACACCAAACGAAGGCTACAATGAGCAGTTCTTC. Its protein is CASSRSTPNEGYNEQFF.

V usage is TRBV6-1 and J usage is TRBJ2-3; 10 bases are shared with TRBD1. The CDR3 extends over 17 amino acids. With 2 bases clipped from V and 4 bases from J, the junction kept 9 bases outside the gene matches. CDR1 is MNHNS, CDR2 SASEGT, per germline. The CDR3 bases are TGTGCCAGCAGTGAAAATGGTTTCGGGACAGGGGCAGATACGCAGTATTTT. Translated, it gives CASSENGFGTGADTQYF.

In this sample, this clone turned up a few times. The CDR3 reads CASRVGGGQEQYF. CDR3 coding DNA: TGTGCCAGCAGAGTTGGCGGGGGGCAAGAGCAGTACTTC. The chain has TRBV2 and TRBJ2-7, with 8 bases identical to TRBD2. CDR3 length: 13 residues. V was clipped by 6 bases and J by 7 bases; unmatched bases: 8. Per germline, CDR1 SNHLY and CDR2 FYNNEI. Full variable domain (outside the CDR3, taken from reference TRBV2 and TRBJ2-7): EPEVTQTPSHQVTQMGQEVILRCVPISNHLYFYWYRQILGQKVEFLVSFYNNEISEKSEIFDDQFSVERPDGSNFTLKIRSTKLEDSAMYFCASRVGGGQEQYFGPGTRLTVT.

V usage is TRBV10-3 and J usage is TRBJ1-3; D possibly corresponds to TRBD1 (6 bases). Trimming pared 9 bases from V and 2 bases from J, leaving 11 bases between. CDR1 and CDR2 (germline): ENHRY, SYGVKD. The CDR3 sequence is 13 residues long. The CDR3 loop reads CAIKQGAGNTIYF. Here the CDR3 DNA reads TGTGCCATTAAACAGGGAGCTGGAAACACCATATATTTT.

The V call is TRBV25-1, the J call TRBJ2-2, with 9 nucleotides matching TRBD1. This CDR3 is 15 amino acids long. V shed 8 bases and J 5 bases; nucleotides not matched to a gene: 9. Germline V lookup: CDR1 MGHDK, CDR2 SYGVNS. This CDR3 is CASGGDREVTGELFF. DNA of the CDR3: TGTGCCAGCGGAGGGGACAGGGAAGTAACCGGGGAGCTGTTTTTT.

The gene calls are TRBV6-7 and TRBJ2-3; tentatively, D is TRBD2 (5 bases). TRBV6-7 is placed among ORFs of uncertain function. V gave up 0 bases and J gave up 0 bases, with 28 bases separating them. There are 22 residues in the CDR3. This CDR3 reads CASSYSPGFLVGAKASTDTQYF. CDR3 DNA sequence: TGTGCCAGCAGTTACTCGCCGGGGTTTCTCGTCGGTGCGAAGGCTAGCACAGATACGCAGTATTTT.

In this sample, this clone turned up once. This chain links TRBV9 with TRBJ1-1; 8 bases map to TRBD1. Trimming at V came to 7 bases and at J to 8 bases, leaving 13 bases not matched to a gene. CDR3 length: 14 amino acids. The germline CDR1 and CDR2 sequences are SGDLS and YYNGEE. The CDR3 sequence: CASVGQPPGGEAFF. Here the CDR3 DNA reads TGTGCCAGCGTCGGACAACCCCCAGGGGGCGAAGCTTTCTTT.

The chain is built from TRBV30 and TRBJ2-7; 16 bases agree with TRBD2. Germline values: CDR1 GTSNPN, CDR2 SVGIG (reference sequence). The CDR3 covers 17 residues. J gave up 2 bases and V 3 bases, and 7 bases lay outside the gene matches. The CDR3 DNA is TGTGCCTGGAGGCCGGGACTAGCGGGAGGGACTCCCTACGAGCAGTACTTC. Its translation: CAWRPGLAGGTPYEQYF.

The chain uses TRBV3-1 (or the pseudogene TRBV3-2) and TRBJ2-7; 12 bases map to TRBD2. Trimming removed 0 bases from V and 8 bases from J; junction bases left unmatched: 8. The CDR3 has 16 amino acids. The V gene's germline CDR1 is LGHDT and CDR2 YNNKEL (reference sequence). The CDR3 sequence is CASSQDLTSGSVKQYF. CDR3 DNA: TGTGCCAGCAGCCAAGATTTGACTAGCGGGAGTGTAAAGCAGTACTTC.